This T cell receptor (beta chain) came from a study of T cells after yellow fever vaccination. The study, taken as a whole, reports: Across the CD4 and CD8 compartments, a small share of clonotypes was present in both. Primary-vaccination clones mostly resurfaced post-booster (around 95% CD4, about 87% CD8).

This clonotype was detected only a few times. Its antigen is unidentified. The CDR3 consists of 14 residues. V gave up 0 bases and J gave up 5 bases, with 10 bases separating them. CDR1 is MNHEY and CDR2 is SVGEGT in the germline V gene. TCR cDNA was made by 5'RACE template switching, adding a universal primer site and UMIs. TCRdb re-called the 5' RACE reads through MiXCR, storing one row per CDR3 protein. The data contain 500,000 to 650,000 distinct CDR3 sequences, less than 15% of them singletons. This clonotype was obtained from a man aged 25 to 40 who received the YFV17D yellow fever vaccine. The J gene is TRBJ1-1, the V gene TRBV6-2 or TRBV6-3, with TRBD1 as a possible D gene (5 bases). Sample: PBMCs, taken on the day of the yellow fever booster vaccination. CDR3 sequence (DNA): TGTGCCAGCAGTTACTCCCAGGGCTATACTGAAGCTTTCTTT. Translating gives CASSYSQGYTEAFF.